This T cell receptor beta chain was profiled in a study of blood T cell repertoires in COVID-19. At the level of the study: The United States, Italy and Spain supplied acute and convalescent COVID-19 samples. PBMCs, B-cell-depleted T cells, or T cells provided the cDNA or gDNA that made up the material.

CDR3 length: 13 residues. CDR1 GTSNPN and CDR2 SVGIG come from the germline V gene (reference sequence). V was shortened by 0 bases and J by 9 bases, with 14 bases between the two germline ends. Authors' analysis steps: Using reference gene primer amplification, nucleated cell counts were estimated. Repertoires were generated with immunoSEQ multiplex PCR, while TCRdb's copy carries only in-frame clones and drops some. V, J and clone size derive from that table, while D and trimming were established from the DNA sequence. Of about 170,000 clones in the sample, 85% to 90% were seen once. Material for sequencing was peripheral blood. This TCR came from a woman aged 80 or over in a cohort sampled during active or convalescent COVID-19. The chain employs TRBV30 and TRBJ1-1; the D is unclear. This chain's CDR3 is CAWSVQSTGKAFF. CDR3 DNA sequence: TGTGCCTGGAGTGTACAATCGACGGGTAAAGCTTTCTTT.